The clone carrying this T cell receptor beta chain was seen many times. Its antigen remains unidentified. In TCRdb, the 5' RACE reads were re-called with MiXCR into one record per CDR3 protein. The data contain fewer than 50,000 distinct CDR3 sequences, 8% to 10% of them singletons. The V gene's germline CDR1 is SGHVS and CDR2 FNYEAQ. The V segment lost 5 bases and the J segment 4 bases; nucleotides outside the gene matches: 7. The CDR3 has 14 residues. This specimen belongs to a study of T-cell memory formation after mild COVID-19. Study information: For the most part, TCR clusters were specific to one donor.

General study results and limits: Some responding clones appeared in pre-infection memory, suggesting cross-reactive memory joined. Contracting CD8+ clones were enriched in EMRA, CD4+ mainly in CM and EM.

The TCR comes from an adult woman who had mild COVID-19 (a few samples of this study predate the infection). Cell type and time point are not known. The chain is built from TRBV7-6 and TRBJ2-7, with 8 bases identical to TRBD2. The sequenced sample consisted of PBMCs or a T cell subset sorted from them (not recorded which). The DNA of the CDR3 is TGTGCCAGCAGCCCAACTAGCGGACCATACGAGCAGTACTTC. This translates into CASSPTSGPYEQYF.